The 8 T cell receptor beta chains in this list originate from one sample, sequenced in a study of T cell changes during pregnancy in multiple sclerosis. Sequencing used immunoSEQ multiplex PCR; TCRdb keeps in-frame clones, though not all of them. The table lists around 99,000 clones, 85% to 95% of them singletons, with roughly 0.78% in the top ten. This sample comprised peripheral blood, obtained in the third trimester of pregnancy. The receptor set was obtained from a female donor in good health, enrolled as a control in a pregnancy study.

In DNA form, the CDR3 reads TGTGCCAGCAGCTTAGGAATCCTAGCGGGGACCTACACAGATACGCAGTATTTT. Its translation: CASSLGILAGTYTDTQYF. The chain is built from TRBV11-3 and TRBJ2-3; 9 bases match TRBD2. The CDR3 has 18 residues. Germline V gene sequence: CDR1 SGHNT, CDR2 YENEEA. J was trimmed by 2 bases and V by 1 base; bases with no gene match: 10.

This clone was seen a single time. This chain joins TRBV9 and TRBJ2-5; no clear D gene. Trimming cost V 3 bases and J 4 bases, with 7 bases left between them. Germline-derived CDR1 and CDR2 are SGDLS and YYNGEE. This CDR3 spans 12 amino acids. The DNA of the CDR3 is TGTGCCAGCAGCGGGCCGGGAGAGACCCAGTACTTC. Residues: CASSGPGETQYF.

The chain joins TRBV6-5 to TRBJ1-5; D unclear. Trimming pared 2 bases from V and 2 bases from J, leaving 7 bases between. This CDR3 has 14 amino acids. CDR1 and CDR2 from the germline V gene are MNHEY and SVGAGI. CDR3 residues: CASSYAGGNQPQHF. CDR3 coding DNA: TGTGCCAGCAGTTACGCGGGAGGCAATCAGCCCCAGCATTTT.

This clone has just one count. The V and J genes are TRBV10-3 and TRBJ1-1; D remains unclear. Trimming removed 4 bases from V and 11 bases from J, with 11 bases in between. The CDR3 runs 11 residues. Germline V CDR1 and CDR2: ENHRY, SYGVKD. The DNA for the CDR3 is TGTGCCATCAGTGGGGGAGAAGGGGCTTTCTTT. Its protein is CAISGGEGAFF.

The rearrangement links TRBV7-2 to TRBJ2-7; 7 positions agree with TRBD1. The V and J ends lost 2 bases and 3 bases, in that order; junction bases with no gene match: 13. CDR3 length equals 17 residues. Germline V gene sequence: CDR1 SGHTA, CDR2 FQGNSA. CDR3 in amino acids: CASSLYNMWDSYYEQYF. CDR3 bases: TGTGCCAGCAGCTTATATAATATGTGGGACAGTTACTACGAGCAGTACTTC.

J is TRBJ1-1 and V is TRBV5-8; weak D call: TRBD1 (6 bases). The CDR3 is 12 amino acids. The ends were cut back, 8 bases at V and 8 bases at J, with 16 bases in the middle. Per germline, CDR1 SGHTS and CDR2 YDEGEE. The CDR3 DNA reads TGTGCCAGTCCCACTAGTGGGGGCGAAGCTTTCTTT. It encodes CASPTSGGEAFF.

The CDR3 spells CASSTGTNSYNEQFF. As DNA, the CDR3 is TGTGCCAGCAGCACCGGGACTAACTCCTACAATGAGCAGTTCTTC. The rearrangement joins TRBV7-6 to TRBJ2-1; TRBD2 matches at 7 bases. The CDR3 is made up of 15 amino acids. Germline-derived CDR1 and CDR2 are SGHVS and FNYEAQ. Germline trimming cut 5 bases from V and 0 bases from J; bases unmatched to any gene: 4.

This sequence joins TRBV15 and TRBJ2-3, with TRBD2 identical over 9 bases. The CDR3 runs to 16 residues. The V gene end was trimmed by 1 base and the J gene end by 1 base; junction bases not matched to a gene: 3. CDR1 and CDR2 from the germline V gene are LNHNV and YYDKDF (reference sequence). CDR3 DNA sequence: TGTGCCACCAGCAGAGCGTTAGCGGGGGGCACAGATACGCAGTATTTT. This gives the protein CATSRALAGGTDTQYF.